This TCR beta chain was identified during a study of CD8+CD57+ T cells in acquired aplastic anemia. Study observations and caveats: Shared by patients and controls, fewer than 30 CD8+ CDR3s were abundant in patients.

As to this clonotype: What it recognizes is unknown.

Only patients with CD8+CD57+ cell expansion on flow cytometry were chosen for sequencing. Severe acquired aplastic anemia was present in every patient. Germline V gene sequence: CDR1 MNHNS, CDR2 SASEGT. V was clipped by 6 bases and J by 4 bases; unmatched bases: 15. This CDR3 contains 17 residues. CDR3 and TCR beta VDJ profiling relied on genomic DNA as the template. TCRdb itself ran the reads through MiXCR, one entry per CDR3 protein. The profile shows about 150,000 distinct CDR3 sequences, about 52% of them singletons. Sequenced: sorted CD4+, CD8+, or CD8+CD57+ T cells (not recorded which) from PBMCs. The rearrangement uses TRBV6-1 and TRBJ2-5; 9 bases match TRBD1. This receptor was obtained from a human donor with aplastic anemia. For the CDR3, the DNA is TGTGCCAGCAGACCCGAACAGGGGGCCCTGAGGGGAGAGACCCAGTACTTC. Translation gives CASRPEQGALRGETQYF.